The 17 T cell receptor beta chains in this list originate from one sample, sequenced in a study of blood T cell repertoires in COVID-19. Sequencing was performed with immunoSEQ multiplex PCR; in TCRdb, only in-frame clones are kept and a portion is missing. The data show 35,000 or so clones, with 75% to 90% seen just once and about an eighth held by the top ten. The sample was peripheral blood. These receptors were collected from a woman between 65 and 79 years old with acute or convalescent COVID-19.

The chain joins TRBV19 to TRBJ2-3; no reliable D call. V was shortened by 4 bases and J by 1 base, with 9 bases between the two germline ends. Germline V lookup: CDR1 LNHDA, CDR2 SQIVND (reference sequence). There are 14 residues in the CDR3. This CDR3 reads CASSTPFGTDTQYF. Here the CDR3 DNA reads TGTGCCAGTAGTACCCCCTTTGGCACAGATACGCAGTATTTT.

The rearrangement joins TRBV3-1 (or the pseudogene TRBV3-2) to TRBJ2-1, with D possibly being TRBD2 (6 bases). The ends were cut back, 1 base at V and 8 bases at J, with 30 bases in the middle. The CDR3 is made up of 20 amino acids. Germline V gene lookup returns CDR1 LGHDT and CDR2 YNNKEL (reference sequence). CDR3 in amino acids: CASSQALGSREVVVADEQFF. In DNA form, the CDR3 reads TGTGCCAGCAGCCAAGCTCTCGGGAGCAGGGAGGTCGTGGTAGCGGATGAGCAGTTCTTC.

This clone was seen a single time. The chain recombines TRBV12-3 or TRBV12-4 with TRBJ1-1; D is undetermined. The CDR3 contains 12 residues. Trimming took 3 bases from V and 9 from J, leaving 11 bases between them. Here the CDR3 reads CASSFRSSKAFF. The DNA of the CDR3 is TGTGCCAGCAGTTTTAGGAGTAGTAAAGCTTTCTTT.

This chain uses TRBV19 with TRBJ1-2; 7 bases align to TRBD1. Per the germline V gene, CDR1 is LNHDA and CDR2 is SQIVND (reference sequence). Trimming removed 6 bases from V and 7 bases from J; junction bases left unmatched: 11. The CDR3 is made up of 14 amino acids. Here the CDR3 DNA reads TGTGCCAGTAGGCAAAAGGGACAGTCGAGTGGCTACACCTTC. Translated, it gives CASRQKGQSSGYTF.

This clone showed up just a few times. The genes are TRBV19 and TRBJ1-5; D is perhaps TRBD1 (5 bases). Germline loops: CDR1 LNHDA, CDR2 SQIVND (reference sequence). Trimming took off 6 bases at V and 1 base at J, with 16 bases between the two ends. The CDR3 has 16 amino acids. The CDR3 sequence: CASRTGHFGSNQPQHF. As DNA, the CDR3 is TGTGCCAGTAGGACCGGACATTTTGGGAGCAATCAGCCCCAGCATTTT. The variable domain in full, completed from reference TRBV19 and TRBJ1-5, reads DGGITQSPKYLFRKEGQNVTLSCEQNLNHDAMYWYRQDPGQGLRLIYYSQIVNDFQKGDIAEGYSVSREKKESFPLTVTSAQKNPTAFYLCASRTGHFGSNQPQHFGDGTRLSIL.

The rearrangement uses TRBV5-4 and TRBJ2-7; 8 positions match TRBD2. The V gene's germline CDR1 is SGHNT and CDR2 YYREEE (reference sequence). Trimming removed 3 bases from V and 2 bases from J; junction bases left unmatched: 4. This CDR3 spans 14 amino acids. CDR3 in DNA: TGTGCCAGCAGCTCAGGACTAGCAGCCTACGAGCAGTACTTC. This gives the protein CASSSGLAAYEQYF. Together with reference TRBV5-4 and TRBJ2-7, the CDR3 gives the full variable domain: ETGVTQSPTHLIKTRGQQVTLRCSSQSGHNTVSWYQQALGQGPQFIFQYYREEENGRGNFPPRFSGLQFPNYSSELNVNALELDDSALYLCASSSGLAAYEQYFGPGTRLTVT.

The chain joins TRBV18 to TRBJ2-5; TRBD2 aligns across 8 bases. The germline V gene has CDR1 KGHSH and CDR2 LQKENI. The ends lost 3 bases at V and 4 bases at J; junction bases unmatched: 4. The CDR3 length is 14 residues. The CDR3 reads CASSPPGGIETQYF. The CDR3 bases are TGTGCCAGCTCACCTCCGGGAGGGATAGAGACCCAGTACTTC.

The chain combines TRBV3-1 (or the pseudogene TRBV3-2) with TRBJ2-2; TRBD2 matches at 9 bases. V lost 11 bases to trimming and J lost 6 bases; unmatched junction nucleotides: 13. CDR3 size: 15 residues. From germline, CDR1 is LGHDT and CDR2 YNNKEL (reference sequence). The CDR3 spells CAAASSGRTSGELFF. The CDR3 DNA sequence: TGTGCCGCTGCTTCGAGCGGGAGGACGTCCGGGGAGCTGTTTTTT.

By proportion, this clone is large. This sequence joins TRBV10-3 and TRBJ1-3; D is perhaps TRBD1 (6 bases). The CDR3 is made up of 16 amino acids. Per germline, CDR1 ENHRY and CDR2 SYGVKD. The ends were cut back, 4 bases at V and 0 bases at J, with 13 bases in the middle. The chain's CDR3 is CAISGSGTPSGNTIYF. CDR3 in DNA: TGTGCCATCAGTGGGTCTGGGACACCCTCTGGAAACACCATATATTTT.

This chain links TRBV5-6 with TRBJ2-5, with 10 nucleotides matching TRBD2. The germline V gene has CDR1 SGHDT and CDR2 YYEEEE. With 0 bases clipped from V and 13 bases from J, the junction kept 15 bases outside the gene matches. CDR3 size: 16 residues. Here the CDR3 DNA reads TGTGCCAGCAGCTTGGAGGTGCGGGCTAGCGGGAGTGTCCTGTACTTC. This translates into CASSLEVRASGSVLYF. Based on the CDR3 plus reference TRBV5-6 and TRBJ2-5, the full variable domain is DAGVTQSPTHLIKTRGQQVTLRCSPKSGHDTVSWYQQALGQGPQFIFQYYEEEERQRGNFPDRFSGHQFPNYSSELNVNALLLGDSALYLCASSLEVRASGSVLYFGPGTRLLVL.

This clone has a single count. CDR3 sequence: CSVELTGANYGYTF. The CDR3, as DNA: TGCAGCGTTGAACTGACAGGGGCTAACTATGGCTACACCTTC. V gene TRBV29-1 combines with J gene TRBJ1-2; 8 bases are shared with TRBD1. The CDR3 has 14 amino acids. V lost 2 bases to trimming and J lost 0 bases; unmatched junction nucleotides: 2. Germline V gives CDR1 SQVTM, CDR2 ANQGSEA.

The chain uses TRBV7-8 and TRBJ2-7; 11 nucleotides line up with TRBD1. The ends lost 5 bases at V and 3 bases at J; junction bases unmatched: 6. Germline-derived CDR1 and CDR2 are SGHVS and FQNEAQ. CDR3 length: 15 amino acids. The CDR3 coding sequence is TGTGCCAGCAGCCACCGGGACAGGGGGAACTACGAGCAGTACTTC. This encodes CASSHRDRGNYEQYF.

The chain combines TRBV5-8 with TRBJ2-6; 7 nucleotides agree with TRBD2. The germline gives CDR1 SGHTS, CDR2 YDEGEE. The CDR3 extends over 18 amino acids. The V segment lost 0 bases and the J segment 0 bases; nucleotides outside the gene matches: 6. The CDR3 sequence is CASSLANGGSSGANVLTF. The CDR3 DNA reads TGTGCCAGCAGCTTGGCCAACGGGGGGAGCTCTGGGGCCAACGTCCTGACTTTC.

This chain connects TRBV11-2 to TRBJ2-1, with TRBD2 identical over 9 bases. This CDR3 comprises 15 residues. CDR1 is SGHAT, CDR2 FQNNGV, per germline. V was pared by 1 base and J by 3 bases, with 1 base of the junction left unmatched. CDR3 coding DNA: TGTGCCAGCAGCTTAGGACTAGCGGTCTACAATGAGCAGTTCTTC. Translated: CASSLGLAVYNEQFF.

This clone turned up a few times. The chain recombines TRBV11-3 with TRBJ2-2, with D maybe TRBD1 (6 bases). The germline V and J ends were trimmed by 5 bases and 4 bases, with 17 bases remaining between them. The CDR3 runs to 16 residues. Germline CDR1 and CDR2: SGHNT and YENEEA. Here the CDR3 reads CASSPEGTRSTGELFF. In DNA form, the CDR3 reads TGTGCCAGCAGCCCTGAGGGGACAAGGAGCACCGGGGAGCTGTTTTTT.

This clone appeared a few times. The V call is TRBV18, the J call TRBJ1-3; D possibly corresponds to TRBD1 (5 bases). The CDR3 consists of 15 residues. Germline CDR1 reads KGHSH; CDR2 reads LQKENI. V was clipped by 0 bases and J by 4 bases, with 10 bases between them. CDR3: CASSPPRGLGNTIYF. The CDR3 DNA is TGTGCCAGCTCACCACCGCGGGGACTAGGAAACACCATATATTTT.

The chain couples TRBV15 to TRBJ2-1; 10 positions agree with TRBD1. The germline CDR1 and CDR2 sequences are LNHNV and YYDKDF (reference sequence). This CDR3 is built from 16 residues. V trimming: 3 bases; J trimming: 7 bases; junction bases outside the gene matches: 9. CDR3 DNA: TGTGCCACCAGCAGGGCACCGGGACAGGGGTTAAATGAGCAGTTCTTC. Its translation is CATSRAPGQGLNEQFF.